A single sample gave rise to the 10 T cell receptor beta chains below, sequenced in a study of T-cell memory formation after mild COVID-19. TCRdb passed the 5' RACE reads through MiXCR, listing each CDR3 protein once. The sample shows approximately 260,000 distinct CDR3 sequences, approximately 15% of them seen only once. Input material: PBMCs or a T cell subset sorted from them (not recorded which). The receptors stem from a man younger than 30 who had mild COVID-19 (a few samples of this study predate the infection). Cell type and time point are not known.

This clonotype was observed a single time. The V call is TRBV30, the J call TRBJ1-1, with D maybe TRBD1 (6 bases). CDR1 GTSNPN and CDR2 SVGIG come from the germline V gene (reference sequence). The V end lost 2 bases, the J end lost 4 bases, and 11 bases lay between the germline ends. The CDR3 is made up of 13 amino acids. The CDR3 sequence is CAWSIQGSTEAFF. The CDR3, as DNA: TGTGCCTGGAGTATACAGGGCTCCACTGAAGCTTTCTTT.

This clonotype was picked up many times. This chain connects TRBV20-1 to TRBJ1-5; D is possibly TRBD1 (6 bases). V lost 6 bases, J lost 0 bases, and 12 bases lay in between. Germline CDR1 and CDR2: DFQATT and SNEGSKA (reference sequence). The CDR3 covers 14 residues. CDR3 DNA: TGCAGTGCGACACAGGGAAATAGCAATCAGCCCCAGCATTTT. Translation gives CSATQGNSNQPQHF.

The gene calls are TRBV28 and TRBJ2-7; TRBD2 matches at 14 bases. J was trimmed by 6 bases and V by 4 bases; bases with no gene match: 5. The V gene's germline CDR1 is MDHEN and CDR2 SYDVKM. The CDR3 sequence is 15 residues long. The CDR3 sequence: CASSSTSGGAAEQYV. CDR3 DNA: TGTGCCAGCAGTTCGACTAGCGGGGGGGCCGCCGAGCAGTACGTC.

This clonotype has a handful of counts. The chain has TRBV7-3 and TRBJ2-1, with 7 bases aligning to TRBD2. Germline V gives CDR1 SGHTA, CDR2 FQGTGA. V lost 5 bases, J lost 0 bases, and 1 base stayed unmatched. The CDR3 totals 14 residues. CDR3 protein: CASSTGGSYNEQFF. CDR3 in DNA: TGTGCCAGCAGCACGGGGGGCTCCTACAATGAGCAGTTCTTC.

This clonotype was detected many times. This sequence joins TRBV6-5 and TRBJ2-5; D gene unclear. CDR3 length equals 14 residues. Trimming stripped 0 bases from V and 2 bases from J, with 7 bases between. CDR1 MNHEY and CDR2 SVGAGI come from the germline V gene. The chain's CDR3 is CASSYSNGQETQYF. The CDR3 nucleotides are TGTGCCAGCAGTTACTCGAACGGTCAAGAGACCCAGTACTTC.

Only a few counts were recorded for this clonotype. The V gene is TRBV7-3, the J gene TRBJ1-2, with 9 positions matching TRBD1. The CDR3 has 13 residues. Germline values: CDR1 SGHTA, CDR2 FQGTGA. Trimming took 5 bases from V and 7 from J; bases not matched to a gene: 5. CDR3 region: CASSPGTGFGYTF. The DNA of the CDR3 is TGTGCCAGCAGCCCCGGGACAGGGTTTGGCTACACCTTC.

The V gene is TRBV30, the J gene TRBJ2-7, with 9 positions matching TRBD2. The V segment lost 2 bases and the J segment 6 bases; nucleotides outside the gene matches: 5. Germline V lookup: CDR1 GTSNPN, CDR2 SVGIG (reference sequence). The CDR3 contains 13 residues. The CDR3 region is CAWSLAGTGEQYF. The CDR3 coding sequence is TGTGCCTGGAGTCTAGCGGGGACTGGCGAGCAGTACTTC.

This clonotype has a handful of counts. CDR3 sequence (DNA): TGTGCCAGCAGCCCTATGGGAGGGGACACTGAAGCTTTCTTT. Its translation: CASSPMGGDTEAFF. This chain connects TRBV9 to TRBJ1-1; D possibly corresponds to TRBD1 (5 bases). Trimming stripped 4 bases from V and 3 bases from J, with 13 bases between. The CDR3 is made up of 14 amino acids. CDR1 is SGDLS, CDR2 YYNGEE, per germline.

The chain combines TRBV7-2 with TRBJ2-4, with TRBD2 as a possible D gene (6 bases). The V end lost 3 bases, the J end lost 9 bases, and 15 bases lay between the germline ends. The CDR3 consists of 14 residues. The germline V gene encodes CDR1 SGHTA and CDR2 FQGNSA. The CDR3 nucleotides read TGTGCCAGCAGCTTCGCTGAAGGGGAGGCCATTCAGTACTTC. Translation: CASSFAEGEAIQYF.

This clonotype was seen at least ten times. The genes are TRBV7-3 and TRBJ2-2; tentatively, D is TRBD2 (5 bases). Germline CDR1 and CDR2: SGHTA and FQGTGA. The V end lost 2 bases, the J end lost 5 bases, and 6 bases lay between the germline ends. The CDR3 loop spans 13 amino acids. This CDR3 is CASSLGSTGELFF. As DNA, the CDR3 is TGTGCCAGCAGCTTAGGGAGTACCGGGGAGCTGTTTTTT.